These 26 T cell receptor beta chains were all obtained from the same sample, sequenced in a study of blood T cell repertoires in COVID-19. This table comes from immunoSEQ multiplex PCR, and its TCRdb copy is limited to in-frame clones, with some not included. The sample lists 240,000 or so clones, about 80% seen once, with 9.6% in the top ten. The specimen sequenced was peripheral blood. The source of these receptors is a woman aged 80 or older with acute or convalescent COVID-19.

The genes are TRBV4-1 and TRBJ1-1; maybe TRBD1 (6 bases). The germline V gene encodes CDR1 MGHRA and CDR2 YSYEKL. Deletions cut 6 bases from V and 1 base from J, with 15 bases between. The CDR3 is 15 residues long. CDR3: CASRQGLQGNTEAFF. Written as DNA, the CDR3 is TGCGCCAGCAGGCAGGGGCTCCAGGGGAACACTGAAGCTTTCTTT.

CDR3: CASSLRHGTYEQYF. The CDR3 region has the DNA TGTGCCAGCAGTTTGAGGCACGGGACCTACGAGCAGTACTTC. This sequence joins TRBV27 and TRBJ2-7, with a tentative D call TRBD2 (5 bases). The germline CDR1 and CDR2 sequences are MNHEY and SMNVEV (reference sequence). Trimming took off 3 bases at V and 2 bases at J, with 11 bases between the two ends. CDR3 length: 14 amino acids.

This clone turned up a few times. The chain uses TRBV4-2 and TRBJ1-5; D possibly corresponds to TRBD1 (6 bases). Germline values: CDR1 LGHNA, CDR2 YNFKEQ. Trimming removed 0 bases from V and 0 bases from J, with 18 bases in between. CDR3 length: 19 amino acids. The CDR3 spells CASSQDGWGPGYSNQPQHF. CDR3 nucleotides: TGTGCCAGCAGCCAAGATGGTTGGGGGCCAGGTTATAGCAATCAGCCCCAGCATTTT.

The chain is built from TRBV6-1 and TRBJ2-3; weak D call: TRBD1 (5 bases). V lost 1 base, J lost 3 bases, and 8 bases lay in between. The CDR3 totals 14 residues. The germline V gene encodes CDR1 MNHNS and CDR2 SASEGT. In DNA form, the CDR3 reads TGTGCCAGCAGTGAAGGGGGCCCGACAGATACGCAGTATTTT. Its translation: CASSEGGPTDTQYF.

The chain links TRBV11-1 to TRBJ2-7; TRBD1 agrees at 12 bases. The CDR3 loop spans 15 amino acids. The germline CDR1 and CDR2 sequences are SGHAT and FQDESV (reference sequence). The V and J ends lost 1 base and 6 bases, in that order; junction bases with no gene match: 4. The chain's CDR3 is CASSLEGTGGLEQYF. The CDR3 bases are TGTGCCAGCAGCTTAGAGGGGACAGGGGGCCTCGAGCAGTACTTC.

To note about this clone: The identical CDR3 is also encoded by other nucleotide sequences in the sample. The chain is built from TRBV29-1 and TRBJ1-6; 7 positions match TRBD1. The CDR3 length is 13 residues. Germline V gives CDR1 SQVTM, CDR2 ANQGSEA. Unmatched junction bases numbered 5, after V lost 5 bases and J lost 7 bases. The CDR3 region is CSVRTGRNSPLHF. The CDR3 DNA follows: TGCAGCGTTCGGACAGGCAGGAATTCACCCCTCCACTTT.

The rearrangement joins TRBV18 to TRBJ1-3, with a possible D match to TRBD1 (6 bases). CDR3 length equals 14 residues. Germline V gene data show CDR1 as KGHSH and CDR2 as LQKENI. V gave up 3 bases and J gave up 5 bases, with 11 bases separating them. The CDR3 reads CASSPGQARNTIYF. CDR3 DNA: TGTGCCAGCTCACCGGGACAAGCACGAAACACCATATATTTT.

V gene TRBV10-2 combines with J gene TRBJ1-3, with D maybe TRBD1 (5 bases). Germline assignment: CDR1 WSHSY and CDR2 SAAADI. The CDR3 extends over 15 amino acids. V gave up 3 bases and J gave up 0 bases, with 9 bases separating them. As DNA, the CDR3 is TGCGCCAGCAGTGAATCGGGACTCTCTGGAAACACCATATATTTT. It codes for CASSESGLSGNTIYF.

The chain couples TRBV5-4 to TRBJ2-7; 7 nucleotides agree with TRBD2. The V gene end was trimmed by 3 bases and the J gene end by 2 bases; junction bases not matched to a gene: 11. Germline values: CDR1 SGHNT, CDR2 YYREEE (reference sequence). CDR3 size: 16 residues. The CDR3 DNA is TGTGCCAGCAGCTCGGGGCGGGCGGGGGTTACCTACGAGCAGTACTTC. Translation: CASSSGRAGVTYEQYF.

For the CDR3, the DNA is TGTGCCAGCAGTGCGGGACAGGGGGGCGGGGGCTACACCTTC. Protein sequence: CASSAGQGGGGYTF. This chain uses TRBV28 with TRBJ1-2, with 11 bases matching TRBD1. J gave up 8 bases and V 5 bases, and 7 bases lay outside the gene matches. Germline V CDR1 and CDR2: MDHEN, SYDVKM. This CDR3 region has 14 residues.

V and J are TRBV7-8 and TRBJ2-5, with D perhaps TRBD1 (5 bases). The CDR3 is 15 residues long. Germline-derived CDR1 and CDR2 are SGHVS and FQNEAQ. V lost 3 bases and J lost 4, with 15 bases in between. CDR3 residues: CASSFLGASGETQYF. CDR3 bases: TGTGCCAGCAGCTTTCTAGGGGCTTCCGGAGAGACCCAGTACTTC.

The chain employs TRBV6-5 and TRBJ2-7; 7 nucleotides line up with TRBD1. The germline V gene encodes CDR1 MNHEY and CDR2 SVGAGI. With V trimmed by 10 bases and J by 0 bases, 3 bases remained unmatched. The CDR3 is made up of 12 amino acids. The CDR3 DNA sequence: TGTGCCACCACAGGGGACTCCTACGAGCAGTACTTC. Amino acids: CATTGDSYEQYF.

This clone was recorded a few times. J is TRBJ2-2 and V is TRBV7-3; tentatively, D is TRBD2 (6 bases). The CDR3 is 15 residues long. Trimming cost V 3 bases and J 7 bases, with 15 bases left between them. Germline V gene lookup returns CDR1 SGHTA and CDR2 FQGTGA. CDR3 residues: CASSLYGGGVGELFF. CDR3 sequence (DNA): TGTGCCAGCAGCTTGTATGGGGGAGGAGTCGGGGAGCTGTTTTTT.

The chain links TRBV19 to TRBJ2-5; TRBD1 might be the D (6 bases). The CDR3 runs 15 residues. The V gene lost 5 bases and the J gene lost 6 bases, with 19 bases spanning the gap. CDR1 and CDR2 from the germline V gene are LNHDA and SQIVND (reference sequence). The CDR3 loop reads CASSPGTTSWKTQYF. The CDR3 DNA is TGTGCCAGTAGTCCCGGGACAACCTCGTGGAAGACCCAGTACTTC.

CDR3 DNA sequence: TGTGCCAGCAGTGGACAGCAGAACACTGAAGCTTTCTTT. Amino acid sequence: CASSGQQNTEAFF. This chain uses TRBV2 with TRBJ1-1; D may be TRBD1 (5 bases). The CDR3 consists of 13 residues. Germline lookup yields CDR1 SNHLY and CDR2 FYNNEI. V was cut by 4 bases and J by 1 base, with 7 bases left in between. The full variable domain, in which reference TRBV2 and TRBJ1-1 provide the parts outside the CDR3, is EPEVTQTPSHQVTQMGQEVILRCVPISNHLYFYWYRQILGQKVEFLVSFYNNEISEKSEIFDDQFSVERPDGSNFTLKIRSTKLEDSAMYFCASSGQQNTEAFFGQGTRLTVV.

The chain combines TRBV5-1 with TRBJ1-3, with a tentative D call TRBD1 (5 bases). V was trimmed by 4 bases and J by 0 bases, leaving 20 bases between them. Per the germline V gene, CDR1 is SGHRS and CDR2 is YFSETQ. This CDR3 region has 18 residues. CDR3 bases: TGCGCCAGCAGCGTAACCACCGGGACTCTCTTCTCTGGAAACACCATATATTTT. This codes for CASSVTTGTLFSGNTIYF.

This clone came up once. The rearrangement uses TRBV9 and TRBJ2-2, with 16 bases matching TRBD2. The CDR3 loop spans 21 amino acids. Losses at the gene ends were 4 bases for V and 2 bases for J; bases not matched to a gene: 14. CDR1 is SGDLS and CDR2 is YYNGEE in the germline V gene. CDR3 sequence: CASSPLLLGLAGGPNTGELFF. CDR3 sequence (DNA): TGTGCCAGCAGCCCCCTCCTGCTGGGACTAGCGGGGGGGCCAAACACCGGGGAGCTGTTTTTT.

The genes are TRBV10-3 and TRBJ1-2; TRBD1 matches at 7 bases. There are 13 residues in the CDR3. Germline CDR1 is ENHRY and CDR2 is SYGVKD. V lost 2 bases, J lost 7 bases, and 4 bases stayed unmatched. The CDR3 region has the DNA TGTGCCATCAGTGAGGGGGACAGTCTTGGCTACACCTTC. It codes for CAISEGDSLGYTF.

J is TRBJ1-4 and V is TRBV28; possibly TRBD1 for D (5 bases). V was trimmed by 2 bases and J by 6 bases, leaving 10 bases between them. The CDR3 totals 14 residues. The V gene's germline CDR1 is MDHEN and CDR2 SYDVKM. Written as DNA, the CDR3 is TGTGCCAGCAGTTTAGGGGGGGGTGATGAAAAACTGTTTTTT. Its protein is CASSLGGGDEKLFF.

The chain recombines TRBV7-2 with TRBJ1-3; D call uncertain. The CDR3 has 14 residues. CDR1 and CDR2 (germline): SGHTA, FQGNSA. Trimming shortened V by 0 bases and J by 4 bases, and 7 bases separated the two germline ends. Here the CDR3 reads CASSLAHLGNTIYF. The CDR3 DNA is TGTGCCAGCAGCTTAGCTCACTTGGGAAACACCATATATTTT.

This clone has a single count. The chain employs TRBV2 and TRBJ2-3, with 11 bases that match TRBD2. V shed 6 bases and J 1 base; nucleotides not matched to a gene: 12. The CDR3 has 18 residues. The germline V gene encodes CDR1 SNHLY and CDR2 FYNNEI. For the CDR3, the DNA is TGTGCCAGCAGCTCCCCTAGCGGGGGGCCCCCTGGCACAGATACGCAGTATTTT. As protein: CASSSPSGGPPGTDTQYF.

The CDR3 region has the DNA TGCGCCAGCAGCTCCCCCGGGACAGAATACGAGCAGTACTTC. Residues: CASSSPGTEYEQYF. The V and J genes are TRBV5-1 and TRBJ2-7; TRBD1 aligns across 7 bases. The CDR3 consists of 14 residues. The V segment lost 3 bases and the J segment 4 bases; nucleotides outside the gene matches: 7. Germline V gene data show CDR1 as SGHRS and CDR2 as YFSETQ.

This sequence joins TRBV5-6 and TRBJ1-4, with TRBD1 matching 7 bases. V was clipped by 0 bases and J by 0 bases; unmatched bases: 8. This CDR3 has 18 amino acids. Germline assignment: CDR1 SGHDT and CDR2 YYEEEE. The CDR3 spells CASSLGQGGFATNEKLFF. The CDR3 DNA is TGTGCCAGCAGCTTGGGGCAGGGGGGATTTGCAACTAATGAAAAACTGTTTTTT.

This clone was recorded a few times. The rearrangement links TRBV2 to TRBJ2-2, with 7 bases matching TRBD1. V shed 5 bases, J shed 4 bases, and the junction held 7 bases outside the gene matches. Germline V gene data show CDR1 as SNHLY and CDR2 as FYNNEI. This CDR3 has 15 amino acids. The CDR3, as DNA: TGTGCCAGCAGTAATGACAGGGCCCCCACCGGGGAGCTGTTTTTT. This encodes CASSNDRAPTGELFF.

The sample holds a few counts of this clone. The gene calls are TRBV29-1 and TRBJ2-7; TRBD1 might be the D (6 bases). The CDR3 contains 12 residues. Germline loops: CDR1 SQVTM, CDR2 ANQGSEA. Trimming pared 8 bases from V and 0 bases from J, leaving 11 bases between. The CDR3 region has the DNA TGCAGCTTCCGGGACAACTCCTACGAGCAGTACTTC. Encoded protein: CSFRDNSYEQYF.

This clone is a singleton in its sample. This chain joins TRBV13 and TRBJ1-2; unclear D gene. This CDR3 is built from 15 residues. Germline CDR1 reads PRHDT; CDR2 reads FYEKMQ (reference sequence). V was shortened by 3 bases and J by 1 base, with 12 bases between the two germline ends. CDR3 sequence: CASSLGRNFNYGYTF. The CDR3 nucleotides read TGTGCCAGCAGCTTGGGGAGGAACTTTAACTATGGCTACACCTTC. The variable domain in full, with the rest retrieved from reference TRBV13 and TRBJ1-2, is AAGVIQSPRHLIKEKRETATLKCYPIPRHDTVYWYQQGPGQDPQFLISFYEKMQSDKGSIPDRFSAQQFSDYHSELNMSSLELGDSALYFCASSLGRNFNYGYTFGSGTRLTVV.